The 10 T cell receptor beta chains listed next were all sequenced from one sample in a study of regulatory T cells in long-lasting Graves disease. Time point given: newly diagnosed GD, antithyroid drugs for less than 3 months. Preparation of the TCR library used RNA extracted from PBMCs. Arm-PCR of CDR3 regions and iRepertoire HTBI primers were used to build TCR beta libraries. TCRdb processed the multiplex PCR reads anew with MiXCR; each CDR3 protein has one entry. The sample holds hundreds of thousands of distinct CDR3 sequences; around 17% are singletons and the top ten take 25% to 30%. These records were also assigned to another study, of T cells in Graves' hyperthyroidism and ophthalmopathy.

Specimen: peripheral blood mononuclear cells (PBMCs), collected at new diagnosis, from a patient treated with antithyroid drugs. The receptors stem from a man in his forties with Graves disease.

This clonotype occurred many times. The chain employs TRBV4-3 and TRBJ1-1; TRBD1 aligns across 11 bases. CDR3 length: 14 residues. The V and J ends lost 4 bases and 6 bases, in that order; junction bases with no gene match: 4. The germline gives CDR1 LGHNA, CDR2 YSLEER. The CDR3 spells CASSRDRGLAEAFF. The CDR3 DNA reads TGCGCCAGCAGCCGGGACAGGGGGTTGGCTGAAGCTTTCTTT.

The table lists this clonotype with many counts. The V gene is TRBV20-1, the J gene TRBJ2-3, with D perhaps assigned TRBD1 or TRBD2 (5 bases each). From germline, CDR1 is DFQATT and CDR2 SNEGSKA (reference sequence). Trimming left V 7 bases short and J 0 bases short, with 11 bases between. The CDR3 is made up of 13 amino acids. CDR3 nucleotides: TGCAGTGTGAGGGGCCGAAGCACAGATACGCAGTATTTT. Its translation is CSVRGRSTDTQYF.

This chain uses TRBV5-6 with TRBJ1-1, with D uncertain. This CDR3 region has 12 residues. The V gene's germline CDR1 is SGHDT and CDR2 YYEEEE. V gave up 1 base and J gave up 4 bases, with 5 bases separating them. This CDR3 is CASSLYTTEAFF. The DNA for the CDR3 is TGTGCCAGCAGCTTGTATACCACTGAAGCTTTCTTT. The full variable domain, its missing parts supplied by reference TRBV5-6 and TRBJ1-1, is DAGVTQSPTHLIKTRGQQVTLRCSPKSGHDTVSWYQQALGQGPQFIFQYYEEEERQRGNFPDRFSGHQFPNYSSELNVNALLLGDSALYLCASSLYTTEAFFGQGTRLTVV.

The chain has TRBV28 and TRBJ2-1; D is perhaps TRBD2 (7 bases). V was trimmed by 6 bases and J by 7 bases, leaving 22 bases between them. CDR3 length equals 16 residues. Germline CDR1 is MDHEN and CDR2 is SYDVKM. CDR3 region: CASSQEGGGLNNEQFF. CDR3 coding DNA: TGTGCCAGCAGCCAAGAGGGGGGGGGACTCAATAATGAGCAGTTCTTC.

This clonotype has a count of ten or more. The chain employs TRBV7-2 and TRBJ2-3; the D is unclear. There are 15 residues in the CDR3. Germline loops: CDR1 SGHTA, CDR2 FQGNSA. Trimming took off 1 base at V and 0 bases at J, with 8 bases between the two ends. The CDR3 nucleotides read TGTGCCAGCAGCTTAGTCCGGGCGAGCACAGATACGCAGTATTTT. Translation: CASSLVRASTDTQYF.

The rearrangement links TRBV27 to TRBJ2-3, with 10 bases lining up with TRBD1. The germline V gene has CDR1 MNHEY and CDR2 SMNVEV (reference sequence). The junction had 8 bases not matched to a gene; V was cut back by 4 bases and J by 1 base. This CDR3 contains 17 residues. The CDR3 here is CASSWRDRGIGTDTQYF. The DNA for the CDR3 is TGTGCCAGCAGTTGGCGGGACAGGGGAATAGGCACAGATACGCAGTATTTT.

This clonotype was observed a handful of times. The junction departs from the called germline gene at one end, perhaps through a read error. The V gene is TRBV2, the J gene TRBJ2-2; 9 bases align to TRBD2. The germline V gene has CDR1 SNHLY and CDR2 FYNNEI. The CDR3 has 15 amino acids. The CDR3 region is CASSLAGRAFGELLF. The CDR3 DNA reads as TGTGCCAGCAGTCTAGCGGGGCGGGCGTTCGGGGAGCTGCTTTTT.

Concerning this clonotype: Lacking the conserved final phenylalanine or tryptophan, this CDR3 likely reflects a read error. The J gene is TRBJ2-3, the V gene TRBV20-1; perhaps TRBD2 as D (5 bases). CDR3 length: 14 residues. In germline, CDR1 is DFQATT, CDR2 SNEGSKA (reference sequence). The CDR3 nucleotides are TGCAGTGCCGTTCGCCCCGCTAGCACAGATAGGCAGTATTTG. Its translation is CSAVRPASTDRQYL.

This clonotype was recorded at least ten times. This chain uses TRBV4-1 with TRBJ2-5; D may be TRBD2 (6 bases). The CDR3 extends over 14 amino acids. Deletions cut 1 base from V and 5 bases from J, with 11 bases between. CDR1 and CDR2 (germline): MGHRA, YSYEKL. CDR3 residues: CASSQGLREETQYF. CDR3 nucleotides: TGCGCCAGCAGCCAAGGTCTCCGGGAGGAGACCCAGTACTTC.

The rearrangement uses TRBV12-3 or TRBV12-4 and TRBJ1-1; D gene uncertain. There are 13 residues in the CDR3. V dropped 0 bases and J dropped 11 bases, with 13 bases sitting between them. This CDR3 is CASSLATISEAFF. The CDR3 nucleotides are TGTGCCAGCAGTTTAGCGACCATATCGGAGGCTTTCTTT.